Given below is one T cell receptor beta chain in context. One junction end disagrees with the germline gene, perhaps due to a read error. As an off-target read in a library built for alpha chains, this beta chain has a frequency of little significance. Documented time point: sample taken at primary tumor resection. Whole RNA came from tumor, nontumor lung or frozen PBMC and was sequenced without being sorted. Untreated early-stage non-small cell lung cancer patients, approximately 79 in total, were the donors. The CDR3 covers 15 residues. CDR1 MNHNS and CDR2 SASEGT come from the germline V gene. This sample is drawn from a study of spatial heterogeneity in lung cancer. Study at large: Consistent detection of more beta-chain than alpha-chain sequences was observed.

TCR cDNA molecules were tagged individually, and each one carried a unique molecular identifier. One entry per CDR3 protein, called by TCRdb with MiXCR from the 5' RACE reads. The table includes about 4,400 distinct CDR3 sequences, roughly 33% detected once. This TCR derives from a male donor with early-stage non-small cell lung cancer. The sequencing here drew on PBMCs, taken at surgery. The chain recombines TRBV6-1 with TRBJ1-5; no reliable D call. CDR3 in amino acids: CASSEARGGNPPQHF. The CDR3 DNA is TGTGCCAGCAGTGAAGCTCGCGGAGGCAATCCGCCCCAGCATTTT.